The 7 T cell receptor beta chains below all came from one sample that was sequenced in a study of a mutant IDH1 vaccine in newly diagnosed glioma. Time point denoted: week 35, safety follow-up. One vaccine dose held 300 ug of mutant IDH1 20-mer peptide and came with topical imiquimod. No cognate antigen is known for these TCRs. Clones were read by immunoSEQ multiplex PCR, and TCRdb kept only the in-frame ones, dropping some. The sample contains tens of thousands of clones, 74% of which appear only once. The sample here was PBMCs, taken from a glioma patient whose treatment included an IDH1 peptide vaccine. Receptors were obtained from a man between 50 and 59 years old with glioma.

The rearrangement links TRBV30 to TRBJ1-4; 7 nucleotides agree with TRBD1. V lost 2 bases and J lost 8; bases outside the gene matches: 8. The germline V gene encodes CDR1 GTSNPN and CDR2 SVGIG (reference sequence). The CDR3 is made up of 14 amino acids. The CDR3 region is CAWSPGGRSEKLFF. In nucleotides, the CDR3 is TGTGCCTGGAGTCCAGGGGGTCGGAGCGAAAAACTGTTTTTT.

The chain recombines TRBV7-9 with TRBJ2-2, with D possibly TRBD1 on 5 matching bases. The V end lost 6 bases, the J end lost 4 bases, and 9 bases lay between the germline ends. CDR1 is SEHNR and CDR2 is FQNEAQ in the germline V gene (reference sequence). The CDR3 is 13 residues long. This CDR3 reads CASSAGPTGELFF. The CDR3 coding sequence is TGTGCCAGCAGTGCAGGGCCCACCGGGGAGCTGTTTTTT.

The chain uses TRBV7-2 and TRBJ1-3; D call uncertain. Trimming stripped 0 bases from V and 3 bases from J, with 15 bases between. The CDR3 consists of 17 residues. CDR1 is SGHTA and CDR2 is FQGNSA in the germline V gene. The CDR3 nucleotides are TGTGCCAGCAGCTTAGCCACACCTATGGGAGGTGGAAACACCATATATTTT. Amino acids: CASSLATPMGGGNTIYF.

The chain employs TRBV30 and TRBJ1-6, with a weak D call TRBD1 (6 bases). The CDR3 is made up of 17 amino acids. Trimming pared 1 base from V and 9 bases from J, leaving 22 bases between. Germline values: CDR1 GTSNPN, CDR2 SVGIG (reference sequence). This CDR3 is CAWSADAGGSSRSPLHF. DNA for the CDR3: TGTGCCTGGAGTGCAGACGCGGGGGGCTCGAGCCGTTCACCCCTCCACTTT.

The chain uses TRBV5-4 and TRBJ1-4, with D maybe TRBD1 (5 bases). The CDR3 is 16 residues long. V was cut by 4 bases and J by 0 bases, with 13 bases left in between. Per germline, CDR1 SGHNT and CDR2 YYREEE (reference sequence). This CDR3 reads CASSGTPGTTNEKLFF. CDR3 DNA sequence: TGTGCCAGCAGCGGGACCCCAGGTACAACTAATGAAAAACTGTTTTTT.

As DNA, the CDR3 is TGCGCCAGCAGCCATGGACAGGGGGCCCAAGAGACCCAGTACTTC. Amino acid sequence: CASSHGQGAQETQYF. The chain has TRBV5-1 and TRBJ2-5; 11 bases match TRBD1. J lost 1 base, V lost 4 bases, and 3 bases had no gene match. This CDR3 is 15 amino acids long. Germline V gene data show CDR1 as SGHRS and CDR2 as YFSETQ.

The CDR3: CASSQNPLDYTEAFF. The CDR3 coding sequence is TGTGCCAGCAGTCAAAACCCTTTGGACTATACTGAAGCTTTCTTT. The rearrangement links TRBV6-6 to TRBJ1-1; D is uncertain. CDR3 length: 15 residues. The V gene lost 5 bases and the J gene lost 5 bases, with 18 bases spanning the gap. Germline assignment: CDR1 MNHNY and CDR2 SVGAGI (reference sequence).